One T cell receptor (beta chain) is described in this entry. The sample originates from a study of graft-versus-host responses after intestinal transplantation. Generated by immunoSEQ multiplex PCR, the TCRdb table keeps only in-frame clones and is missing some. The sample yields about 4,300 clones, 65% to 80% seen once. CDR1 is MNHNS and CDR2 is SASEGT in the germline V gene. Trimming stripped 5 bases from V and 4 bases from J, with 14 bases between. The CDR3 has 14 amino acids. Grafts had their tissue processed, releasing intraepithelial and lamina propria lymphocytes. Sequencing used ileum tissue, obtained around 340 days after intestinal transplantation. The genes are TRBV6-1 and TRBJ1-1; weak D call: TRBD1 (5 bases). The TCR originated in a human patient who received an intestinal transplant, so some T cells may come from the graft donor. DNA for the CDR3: TGTGCCAGCAGTTTTCGGGGGTCGGTCACTGAAGCTTTCTTT. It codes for CASSFRGSVTEAFF.